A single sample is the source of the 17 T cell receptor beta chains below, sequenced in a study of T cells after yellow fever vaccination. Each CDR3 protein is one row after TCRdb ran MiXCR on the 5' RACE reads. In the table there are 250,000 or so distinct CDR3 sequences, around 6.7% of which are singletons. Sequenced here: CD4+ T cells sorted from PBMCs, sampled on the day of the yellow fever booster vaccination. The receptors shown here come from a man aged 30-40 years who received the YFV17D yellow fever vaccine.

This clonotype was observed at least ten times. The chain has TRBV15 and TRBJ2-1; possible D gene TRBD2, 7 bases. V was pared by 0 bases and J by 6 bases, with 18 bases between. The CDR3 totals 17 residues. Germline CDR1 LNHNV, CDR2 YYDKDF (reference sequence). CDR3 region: CATSREVGGAGANEQFF. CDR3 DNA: TGTGCCACCAGCAGAGAAGTTGGCGGCGCGGGGGCCAATGAGCAGTTCTTC. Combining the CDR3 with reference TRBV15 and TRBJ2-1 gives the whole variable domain DAMVIQNPRYQVTQFGKPVTLSCSQTLNHNVMYWYQQKSSQAPKLLFHYYDKDFNNEADTPDNFQSRRPNTSFCFLDIRSPGLGDTAMYLCATSREVGGAGANEQFFGPGTRLTVL.

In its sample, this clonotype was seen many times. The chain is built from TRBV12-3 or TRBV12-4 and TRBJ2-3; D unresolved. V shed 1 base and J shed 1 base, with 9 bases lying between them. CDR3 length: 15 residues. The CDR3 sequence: CASSLGGFGTDTQYF. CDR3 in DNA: TGTGCCAGCAGTTTAGGAGGTTTTGGCACAGATACGCAGTATTTT.

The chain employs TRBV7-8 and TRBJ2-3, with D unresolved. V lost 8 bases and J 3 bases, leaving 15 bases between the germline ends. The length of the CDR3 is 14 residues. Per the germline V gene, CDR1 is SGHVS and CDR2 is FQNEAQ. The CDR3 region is CASVKGAGTDTQYF. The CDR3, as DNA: TGTGCCAGCGTAAAGGGTGCAGGAACAGATACGCAGTATTTT.

CDR3 protein: CASSSRESQSYNEQFF. As DNA, the CDR3 is TGTGCCAGCAGTTCACGGGAGAGTCAGTCCTACAATGAGCAGTTCTTC. V and J are TRBV6-2 or TRBV6-3 and TRBJ2-1; weak D call: TRBD2 (6 bases). This CDR3 spans 16 amino acids. V lost 4 bases to trimming and J lost 1 base, with 14 bases between them. Per germline, CDR1 MNHEY and CDR2 SVGEGT.

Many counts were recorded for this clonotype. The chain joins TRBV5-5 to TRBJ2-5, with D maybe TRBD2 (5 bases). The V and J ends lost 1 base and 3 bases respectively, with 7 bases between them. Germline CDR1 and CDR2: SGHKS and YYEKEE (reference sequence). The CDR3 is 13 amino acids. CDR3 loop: CASSLFGEETQYF. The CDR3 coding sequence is TGTGCCAGCAGCTTGTTCGGGGAAGAGACCCAGTACTTC.

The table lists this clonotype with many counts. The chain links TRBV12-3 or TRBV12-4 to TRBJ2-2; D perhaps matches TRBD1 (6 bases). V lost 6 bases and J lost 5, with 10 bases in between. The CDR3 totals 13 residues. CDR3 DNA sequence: TGTGCCAGCAGGACCACAGGGACCGGGGAGCTGTTTTTT. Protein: CASRTTGTGELFF.

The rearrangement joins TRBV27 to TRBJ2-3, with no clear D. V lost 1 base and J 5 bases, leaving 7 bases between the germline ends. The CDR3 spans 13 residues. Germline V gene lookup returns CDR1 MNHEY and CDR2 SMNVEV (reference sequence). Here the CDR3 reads CASSLFVRDTQYF. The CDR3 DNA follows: TGTGCCAGCAGTTTATTCGTCAGAGATACGCAGTATTTT.

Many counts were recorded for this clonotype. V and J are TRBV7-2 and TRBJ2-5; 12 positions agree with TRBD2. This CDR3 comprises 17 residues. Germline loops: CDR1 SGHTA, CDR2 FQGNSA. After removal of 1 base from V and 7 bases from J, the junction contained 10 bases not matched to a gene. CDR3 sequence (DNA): TGTGCCAGCAGCTTAGGGCTAGCGGGAGGGACCGAGGGGACCCAGTACTTC. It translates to CASSLGLAGGTEGTQYF.

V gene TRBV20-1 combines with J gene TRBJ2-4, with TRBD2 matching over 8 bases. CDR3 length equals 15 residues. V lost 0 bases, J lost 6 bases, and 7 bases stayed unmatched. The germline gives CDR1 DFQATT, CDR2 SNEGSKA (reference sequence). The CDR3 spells CSARDTTSGINIQYF. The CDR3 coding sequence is TGCAGTGCTAGAGATACCACTAGCGGAATAAACATTCAGTACTTC.

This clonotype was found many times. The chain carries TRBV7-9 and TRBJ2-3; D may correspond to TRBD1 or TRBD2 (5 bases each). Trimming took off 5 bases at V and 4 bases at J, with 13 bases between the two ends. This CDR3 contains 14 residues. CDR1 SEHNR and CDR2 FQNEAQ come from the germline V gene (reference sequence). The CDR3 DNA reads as TGTGCCAGCAGCACATACGGGGCCCCAGATACGCAGTATTTT. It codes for CASSTYGAPDTQYF.

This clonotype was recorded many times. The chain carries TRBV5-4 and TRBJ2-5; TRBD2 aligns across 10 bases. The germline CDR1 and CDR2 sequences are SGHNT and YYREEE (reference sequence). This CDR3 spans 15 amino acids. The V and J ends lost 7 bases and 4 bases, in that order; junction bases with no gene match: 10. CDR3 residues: CASSSGRASGETQYF. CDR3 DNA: TGTGCCAGCTCAAGCGGGAGGGCCTCTGGAGAGACCCAGTACTTC.

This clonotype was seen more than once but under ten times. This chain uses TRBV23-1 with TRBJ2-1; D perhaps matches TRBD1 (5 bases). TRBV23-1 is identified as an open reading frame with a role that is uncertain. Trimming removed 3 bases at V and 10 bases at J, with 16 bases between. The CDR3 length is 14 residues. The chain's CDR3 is CASSHLVREREQFF. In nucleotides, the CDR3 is TGCGCCAGCAGTCATCTTGTCAGGGAACGCGAGCAGTTCTTC.

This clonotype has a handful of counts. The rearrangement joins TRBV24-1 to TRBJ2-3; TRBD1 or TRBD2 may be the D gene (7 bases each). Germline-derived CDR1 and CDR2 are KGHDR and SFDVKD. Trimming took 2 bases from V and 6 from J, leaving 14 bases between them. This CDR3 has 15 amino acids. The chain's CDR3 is CATSDWGGGMDTQYF. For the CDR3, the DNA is TGTGCCACCAGTGATTGGGGAGGGGGCATGGATACGCAGTATTTT.

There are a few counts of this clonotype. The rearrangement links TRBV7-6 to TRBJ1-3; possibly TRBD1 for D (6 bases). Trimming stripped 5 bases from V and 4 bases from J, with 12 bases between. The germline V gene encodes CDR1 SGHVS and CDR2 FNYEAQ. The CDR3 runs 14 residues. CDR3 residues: CASSAGDIGNTIYF. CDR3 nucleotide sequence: TGTGCCAGCAGCGCCGGGGACATCGGAAACACCATATATTTT.

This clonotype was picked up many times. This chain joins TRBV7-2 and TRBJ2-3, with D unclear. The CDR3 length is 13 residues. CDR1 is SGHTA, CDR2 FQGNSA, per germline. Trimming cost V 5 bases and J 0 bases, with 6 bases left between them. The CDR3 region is CASSLGSTDTQYF. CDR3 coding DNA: TGTGCCAGCAGCCTCGGGAGCACAGATACGCAGTATTTT.

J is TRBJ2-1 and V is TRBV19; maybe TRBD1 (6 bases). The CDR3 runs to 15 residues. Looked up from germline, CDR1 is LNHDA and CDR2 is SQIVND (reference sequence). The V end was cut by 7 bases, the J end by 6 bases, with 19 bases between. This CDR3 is CASTTTGMGGNEQFF. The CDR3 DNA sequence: TGTGCCAGTACCACAACAGGGATGGGTGGCAATGAGCAGTTCTTC.

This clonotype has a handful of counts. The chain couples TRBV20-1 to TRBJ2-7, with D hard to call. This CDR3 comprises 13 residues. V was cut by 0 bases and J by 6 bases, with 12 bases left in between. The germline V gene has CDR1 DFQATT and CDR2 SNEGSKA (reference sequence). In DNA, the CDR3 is TGCAGTGCTAGAGAGACCGCTCGGGTCGAGCAGTACTTC. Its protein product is CSARETARVEQYF.